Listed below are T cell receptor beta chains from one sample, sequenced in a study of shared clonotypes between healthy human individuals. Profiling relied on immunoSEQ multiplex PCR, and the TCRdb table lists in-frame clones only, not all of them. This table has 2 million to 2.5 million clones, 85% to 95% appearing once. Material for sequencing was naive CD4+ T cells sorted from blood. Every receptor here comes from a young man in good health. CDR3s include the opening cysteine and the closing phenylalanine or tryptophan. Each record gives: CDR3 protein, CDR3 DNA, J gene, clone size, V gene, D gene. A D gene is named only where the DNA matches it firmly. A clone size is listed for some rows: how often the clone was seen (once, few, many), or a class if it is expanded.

CDR3 protein: CSVGGTGAEQYF
CDR3 DNA: TGCAGCGTTGGTGGGACAGGGGCGGAGCAGTACTTC
J gene: TRBJ2-7
clone size: NA
V gene: TRBV29-1
D gene: TRBD1

CDR3 protein: CASSPPSILTGELFF
CDR3 DNA: TGTGCCAGCTCACCACCCTCCATCCTGACCGGGGAGCTGTTTTTT
J gene: TRBJ2-2
clone size: NA
V gene: TRBV18
D gene: NA

CDR3 protein: CASSLTPGELFF
CDR3 DNA: TGTGCCAGCAGCCTCACCCCCGGGGAGCTGTTTTTT
J gene: TRBJ2-2
clone size: NA
V gene: TRBV7-2
D gene: NA

CDR3 protein: CASSLGLWQRAYEQYF
CDR3 DNA: TGTGCCAGCAGCTTGGGTCTGTGGCAGCGAGCCTACGAGCAGTACTTC
J gene: TRBJ2-7
clone size: NA
V gene: TRBV5-6
D gene: NA

CDR3 protein: CAWGAEETQYF
CDR3 DNA: TGTGCCTGGGGGGCAGAGGAGACCCAGTACTTC
J gene: TRBJ2-5
clone size: NA
V gene: TRBV30
D gene: NA

CDR3 protein: CASSSGGQVAF
CDR3 DNA: TGTGCCAGCAGCTCCGGAGGACAGGTCGCCTTC
J gene: TRBJ1-2
clone size: NA
V gene: TRBV7-2
D gene: TRBD1

CDR3 protein: CASSLGGRLWIYEQYF
CDR3 DNA: TGTGCCAGCAGCTTAGGTGGCAGGCTATGGATATACGAGCAGTACTTC
J gene: TRBJ2-7
clone size: NA
V gene: TRBV7-3
D gene: NA

CDR3 protein: CASSSRTGPGANVLTF
CDR3 DNA: TGTGCCAGCAGCTCCCGGACAGGGCCTGGGGCCAACGTCCTGACTTTC
J gene: TRBJ2-6
clone size: NA
V gene: TRBV9
D gene: TRBD1

CDR3 protein: CASSQGRPDGYTF
CDR3 DNA: TGTGCCAGCAGTCAGGGGCGCCCCGATGGCTACACCTTC
J gene: TRBJ1-2
clone size: NA
V gene: TRBV6-1
D gene: NA

CDR3 protein: CASSRVAYGYTF
CDR3 DNA: TGTGCCAGTAGTAGGGTCGCCTATGGCTACACCTTC
J gene: TRBJ1-2
clone size: NA
V gene: TRBV2
D gene: NA

CDR3 protein: CASSYSRGQGDGYTF
CDR3 DNA: TGTGCCAGCAGTTACAGTCGTGGACAGGGCGATGGCTACACCTTC
J gene: TRBJ1-2
clone size: NA
V gene: TRBV6-5
D gene: TRBD1

CDR3 protein: CASSPSQREQYF
CDR3 DNA: TGTGCCAGCAGCCCCTCGCAGAGGGAGCAGTACTTC
J gene: TRBJ2-7
clone size: NA
V gene: TRBV7-2
D gene: NA

CDR3 protein: CASSAGPTDTQYF
CDR3 DNA: TGTGCCAGCAGTGCCGGTCCCACAGATACGCAGTATTTT
J gene: TRBJ2-3
clone size: NA
V gene: TRBV2
D gene: NA

CDR3 protein: CASVRTSGGTDTQYF
CDR3 DNA: TGTGCCAGCGTAAGGACTAGCGGGGGCACAGATACGCAGTATTTT
J gene: TRBJ2-3
clone size: NA
V gene: TRBV6-1
D gene: TRBD2

CDR3 protein: CAISERQGGGDNEKLFF
CDR3 DNA: TGTGCCATCAGTGAGCGGCAAGGAGGGGGAGATAATGAAAAACTGTTTTTT
J gene: TRBJ1-4
clone size: NA
V gene: TRBV10-3
D gene: NA

CDR3 protein: CASSDKGRKDSTDTQYF
CDR3 DNA: TGTGCCAGCAGTGACAAGGGTAGAAAAGATAGCACAGATACGCAGTATTTT
J gene: TRBJ2-3
clone size: NA
V gene: TRBV6-4
D gene: NA

CDR3 protein: CASSLKTVNEKLFF
CDR3 DNA: TGTGCCAGCAGTCTTAAGACAGTTAATGAAAAACTGTTTTTT
J gene: TRBJ1-4
clone size: few
V gene: TRBV6-5
D gene: NA

CDR3 protein: CASSLDLPHEQYF
CDR3 DNA: TGTGCCAGCAGCCTAGACTTGCCCCACGAGCAGTACTTC
J gene: TRBJ2-7
clone size: NA
V gene: TRBV7-2
D gene: NA

CDR3 protein: CASRRGSLYNSPLHF
CDR3 DNA: TGTGCCAGCAGGCGAGGGTCGCTCTATAATTCACCCCTCCACTTT
J gene: TRBJ1-6
clone size: NA
V gene: TRBV6-4
D gene: NA

CDR3 protein: CASSSHSGGGPSTDTQYF
CDR3 DNA: TGCGCCAGCAGCTCACATAGCGGGGGAGGACCTAGCACAGATACGCAGTATTTT
J gene: TRBJ2-3
clone size: once
V gene: TRBV5-1
D gene: TRBD2

CDR3 protein: CASSDLGGRINTEAFF
CDR3 DNA: TGTGCCAGCAGCGACCTAGGGGGACGGATCAACACTGAAGCTTTCTTT
J gene: TRBJ1-1
clone size: NA
V gene: TRBV13
D gene: NA

CDR3 protein: CATKNTGELFF
CDR3 DNA: TGTGCCACCAAGAACACCGGGGAGCTGTTTTTT
J gene: TRBJ2-2
clone size: NA
V gene: TRBV10-3
D gene: NA

CDR3 protein: CASSFPPLGGEDTQYF
CDR3 DNA: TGCGCCAGCAGCTTCCCCCCACTAGGGGGGGAGGATACGCAGTATTTT
J gene: TRBJ2-3
clone size: NA
V gene: TRBV5-1
D gene: NA

CDR3 protein: CASSFGWEGLDTQYF
CDR3 DNA: TGTGCCAGCAGCTTCGGTTGGGAGGGCCTAGATACGCAGTATTTT
J gene: TRBJ2-3
clone size: NA
V gene: TRBV7-9
D gene: TRBD2

CDR3 protein: CASSLFQADTGELFF
CDR3 DNA: TGTGCCAGCAGCTTATTTCAGGCGGACACCGGGGAGCTGTTTTTT
J gene: TRBJ2-2
clone size: NA
V gene: TRBV11-2
D gene: NA

CDR3 protein: CAWSWDREEQFF
CDR3 DNA: TGTGCCTGGAGTTGGGACAGAGAGGAGCAGTTCTTC
J gene: TRBJ2-1
clone size: NA
V gene: TRBV30
D gene: TRBD1

CDR3 protein: CASSSGLAGETQYF
CDR3 DNA: TGTGCCAGCAGCTCGGGACTAGCGGGGGAGACCCAGTACTTC
J gene: TRBJ2-5
clone size: NA
V gene: TRBV7-3
D gene: TRBD2

CDR3 protein: CASSNGNYGYTF
CDR3 DNA: TGTGCCAGCAGCAACGGTAACTATGGCTACACCTTC
J gene: TRBJ1-2
clone size: NA
V gene: TRBV5-4
D gene: NA

CDR3 protein: CASSANANTGELFF
CDR3 DNA: TGTGCCAGTAGTGCGAACGCGAACACCGGGGAGCTGTTTTTT
J gene: TRBJ2-2
clone size: NA
V gene: TRBV19
D gene: NA

CDR3 protein: CASSENYPTKQYF
CDR3 DNA: TGTGCCAGCAGTGAAAACTATCCTACGAAACAGTACTTC
J gene: TRBJ2-7
clone size: NA
V gene: TRBV2
D gene: NA

CDR3 protein: CASSSGQNYNSPLHF
CDR3 DNA: TGTGCCAGCAGTTCCGGGCAGAACTATAATTCACCCCTCCACTTT
J gene: TRBJ1-6
clone size: NA
V gene: TRBV6-1
D gene: NA

CDR3 protein: CASSPWLSSGGHNEQFF
CDR3 DNA: TGCGCCAGCAGCCCTTGGTTGTCTAGCGGGGGGCACAATGAGCAGTTCTTC
J gene: TRBJ2-1
clone size: NA
V gene: TRBV5-1
D gene: TRBD2

CDR3 protein: CASSQASGTVLYEQYF
CDR3 DNA: TGCGCCAGCAGCCAAGCCTCCGGGACTGTGTTATACGAGCAGTACTTC
J gene: TRBJ2-7
clone size: NA
V gene: TRBV4-1
D gene: NA

CDR3 protein: CASSSKVRYGYTF
CDR3 DNA: TGTGCCAGCAGTTCTAAAGTCCGCTATGGCTACACCTTC
J gene: TRBJ1-2
clone size: many
V gene: TRBV28
D gene: NA

CDR3 protein: CAINPGTGGDEQYF
CDR3 DNA: TGTGCCATCAACCCCGGGACAGGGGGTGACGAGCAGTACTTC
J gene: TRBJ2-7
clone size: once
V gene: TRBV10-3
D gene: TRBD1

CDR3 protein: CASRLSGPSYEQYF
CDR3 DNA: TGTGCCAGCAGACTTAGTGGGCCCTCCTACGAGCAGTACTTC
J gene: TRBJ2-7
clone size: NA
V gene: TRBV27
D gene: NA

CDR3 protein: CASSLRGPSGNTIYF
CDR3 DNA: TGTGCCAGCAGCTTAAGGGGACCCTCTGGAAACACCATATATTTT
J gene: TRBJ1-3
clone size: NA
V gene: TRBV7-9
D gene: NA

CDR3 protein: CASRTSGNTDTQYF
CDR3 DNA: TGTGCCAGCAGGACTAGCGGGAACACAGATACGCAGTATTTT
J gene: TRBJ2-3
clone size: once
V gene: TRBV6-6
D gene: TRBD2

CDR3 protein: CASSVGLGNQPQHF
CDR3 DNA: TGTGCCAGCAGTGTGGGGTTAGGCAATCAGCCCCAGCATTTT
J gene: TRBJ1-5
clone size: NA
V gene: TRBV6-1
D gene: NA

CDR3 protein: CASSTSQWYNEQFF
CDR3 DNA: TGTGCCAGCTCGACCTCCCAGTGGTACAATGAGCAGTTCTTC
J gene: TRBJ2-1
clone size: NA
V gene: TRBV18
D gene: NA

CDR3 protein: CASSRQGFGELFF
CDR3 DNA: TGTGCCAGCAGCCGACAGGGTTTTGGGGAGCTGTTTTTT
J gene: TRBJ2-2
clone size: NA
V gene: TRBV11-3
D gene: TRBD1

CDR3 protein: CASSLGTSGAYEQYF
CDR3 DNA: TGCGCCAGCAGCCTTGGGACTAGCGGGGCCTACGAGCAGTACTTC
J gene: TRBJ2-7
clone size: NA
V gene: TRBV4-1
D gene: TRBD2

CDR3 protein: CAWSRRQSFATNEKLFF
CDR3 DNA: TGTGCCTGGAGCCGAAGACAGTCATTTGCAACTAATGAAAAACTGTTTTTT
J gene: TRBJ1-4
clone size: NA
V gene: TRBV30
D gene: NA

CDR3 protein: CASSRQNTEAFF
CDR3 DNA: TGTGCCAGCAGCCGTCAGAACACTGAAGCTTTCTTT
J gene: TRBJ1-1
clone size: NA
V gene: TRBV27
D gene: NA

CDR3 protein: CSAHNYEQYF
CDR3 DNA: TGCAGTGCTCACAACTACGAGCAGTACTTC
J gene: TRBJ2-7
clone size: NA
V gene: TRBV20-1
D gene: NA

CDR3 protein: CASSSGIADTQYF
CDR3 DNA: TGCGCCAGCTCTAGCGGGATCGCAGATACGCAGTATTTT
J gene: TRBJ2-3
clone size: NA
V gene: TRBV5-1
D gene: TRBD2

CDR3 protein: CASSYPGTRDNSPLHF
CDR3 DNA: TGTGCCAGCAGTTACCCCGGGACAAGGGATAATTCACCCCTCCACTTT
J gene: TRBJ1-6
clone size: NA
V gene: TRBV6-6
D gene: NA

CDR3 protein: CATGGLTYNEQFF
CDR3 DNA: TGTGCCACCGGGGGCTTGACCTACAATGAGCAGTTCTTC
J gene: TRBJ2-1
clone size: NA
V gene: TRBV10-3
D gene: NA

CDR3 protein: CASRSRDRVPWYGYTF
CDR3 DNA: TGTGCCAGCAGGAGTCGGGACAGGGTCCCTTGGTATGGCTACACCTTC
J gene: TRBJ1-2
clone size: NA
V gene: TRBV2
D gene: TRBD1

CDR3 protein: CASSLVGAVLPGELFF
CDR3 DNA: TGCGCCAGCAGCTTGGTGGGGGCCGTACTTCCCGGGGAGCTGTTTTTT
J gene: TRBJ2-2
clone size: once
V gene: TRBV5-1
D gene: NA

CDR3 protein: CASTGSRGRPDTEAFF
CDR3 DNA: TGTGCCAGCACGGGGTCAAGGGGGCGACCTGACACTGAAGCTTTCTTT
J gene: TRBJ1-1
clone size: once
V gene: TRBV5-6
D gene: TRBD1

CDR3 protein: CASSPPRRQGAEKLFF
CDR3 DNA: TGTGCCAGCTCACCACCTAGGAGACAGGGGGCCGAAAAACTGTTTTTT
J gene: TRBJ1-4
clone size: NA
V gene: TRBV18
D gene: TRBD1

CDR3 protein: CASSSPYEQYF
CDR3 DNA: TGTGCCAGCAGTTCCCCCTACGAGCAGTACTTC
J gene: TRBJ2-7
clone size: NA
V gene: TRBV28
D gene: NA

CDR3 protein: CASSNQNTGELFF
CDR3 DNA: TGCGCCAGCAGTAACCAGAACACCGGGGAGCTGTTTTTT
J gene: TRBJ2-2
clone size: NA
V gene: TRBV10-2
D gene: NA

CDR3 protein: CATRAGGLETQYF
CDR3 DNA: TGCGCCACCAGGGCGGGGGGGCTTGAGACCCAGTACTTC
J gene: TRBJ2-5
clone size: NA
V gene: TRBV5-1
D gene: TRBD2

CDR3 protein: CASSLSGGAGTQYF
CDR3 DNA: TGTGCCAGCAGTTTATCGGGGGGGGCCGGTACGCAGTATTTT
J gene: TRBJ2-3
clone size: NA
V gene: TRBV27
D gene: NA